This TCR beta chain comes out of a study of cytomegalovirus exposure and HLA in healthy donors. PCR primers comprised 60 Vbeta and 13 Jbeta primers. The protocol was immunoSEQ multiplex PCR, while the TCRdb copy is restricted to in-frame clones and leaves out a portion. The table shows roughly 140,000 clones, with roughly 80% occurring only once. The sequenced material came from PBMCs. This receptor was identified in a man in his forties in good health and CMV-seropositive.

The CDR3 coding sequence is TGTGCCAGCAGCCCAGTGGGGGGGACAAGCACAGATACGCAGTATTTT. This gives the protein CASSPVGGTSTDTQYF. This sequence joins TRBV7-2 and TRBJ2-3; D possibly corresponds to TRBD2 (7 bases). Germline V gene sequence: CDR1 SGHTA, CDR2 FQGNSA. CDR3 length: 16 amino acids. The V end lost 5 bases, the J end lost 0 bases, and 15 bases lay between the germline ends.